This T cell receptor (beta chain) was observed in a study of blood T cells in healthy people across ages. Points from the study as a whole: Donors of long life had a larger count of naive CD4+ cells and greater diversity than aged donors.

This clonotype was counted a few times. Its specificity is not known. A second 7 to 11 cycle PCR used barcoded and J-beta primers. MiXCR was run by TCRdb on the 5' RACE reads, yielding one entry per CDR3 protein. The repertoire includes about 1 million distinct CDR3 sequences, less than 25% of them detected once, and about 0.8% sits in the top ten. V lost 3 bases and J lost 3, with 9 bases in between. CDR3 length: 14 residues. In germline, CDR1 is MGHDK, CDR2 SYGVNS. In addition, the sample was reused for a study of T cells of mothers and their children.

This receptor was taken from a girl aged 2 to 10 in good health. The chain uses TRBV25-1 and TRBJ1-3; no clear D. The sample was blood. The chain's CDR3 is CASSDSEYGNTIYF. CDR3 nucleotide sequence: TGTGCCAGCAGTGACTCAGAGTATGGAAACACCATATATTTT.